A selection of T cell receptor beta chains follows, all from one sample in a study of T cell repertoires in cytomegalovirus infection. TCRdb reprocessed the reads with MiXCR, giving one entry per CDR3 protein. The data contain about 830,000 distinct CDR3 sequences, roughly 33% of them singletons. Which antigens these TCRs recognize remains unknown. Material: cultured CD8+ T cells from PBMCs, obtained from culture after CMV antigen stimulation. All receptors come from a human donor in good health (CMV status not recorded). Some clones in this sample may be carry-over from other donors' samples. CDR3s include the opening cysteine and the closing phenylalanine or tryptophan. The D gene is left open where the match is weak. Expanded clones are given a class, and other clones once, few, many or no size at all.

. TRBJ1-2 TRBV12-3/TRBV12-4 many 16 CASSPGPSPINNGYTF TGTGCCAGCAGTCCGGGTCCTAGCCCAATAAATAATGGCTACACCTTC
. TRBJ1-4 TRBV28 . 14 CASSPRGAGEKLFF TGTGCCAGCAGCCCCCGGGGGGCGGGTGAAAAACTGTTTTTT
TRBD2 TRBJ2-1 TRBV20-1 . 15 CSARGTSANNNEQFF TGCAGTGCTAGAGGGACTAGCGCAAACAACAATGAGCAGTTCTTC
TRBD1 TRBJ2-5 TRBV15 . 18 CATSSAYWGQGAVETQYF TGTGCCACCAGCAGTGCTTACTGGGGACAGGGGGCCGTGGAGACCCAGTACTTC
. TRBJ2-1 TRBV28 few 15 CASSLLSLAPNEQFF TGTGCCAGCAGCCTGCTTTCGTTGGCCCCCAATGAGCAGTTCTTC
TRBD1 TRBJ2-7 TRBV28 . 14 CASSLDRTRREQYF TGTGCCAGCAGTTTGGACAGGACGCGACGGGAGCAGTACTTC
TRBD2 TRBJ2-5 TRBV7-9 few 16 CASSFPSSGGAKTQYF TGTGCCAGCAGCTTTCCCTCTAGCGGGGGGGCCAAGACCCAGTACTTC
. TRBJ2-1 TRBV19 few 13 CASSARQSNEQFF TGTGCCAGTAGTGCTCGGCAATCCAATGAGCAGTTCTTC
. TRBJ1-4 TRBV7-9 . 15 CASSPRQGLEEKLFF TGTGCCAGCAGCCCCCGTCAGGGACTAGAGGAAAAACTGTTTTTT
. TRBJ1-2 TRBV6-2/TRBV6-3 . 14 CASGQELIRVGYTF TGTGCCAGCGGGCAAGAACTGATTCGGGTTGGCTACACCTTC
. TRBJ1-2 TRBV7-9 . 15 CASSLGDIPNYGYTF TGTGCCAGCAGCTTAGGGGATATCCCTAACTATGGCTACACCTTC
. TRBJ1-2 TRBV7-2 many 15 CASSLGTPYRGGYTF TGTGCCAGCAGCCTCGGGACACCTTACAGAGGAGGCTACACCTTC
. TRBJ2-1 TRBV7-9 few 15 CASSLLAPSYNEQFF TGTGCCAGCAGCTTACTAGCGCCTTCCTACAATGAGCAGTTCTTC
TRBD1 TRBJ1-2 TRBV7-6 . 14 CASSTGQGYYGYTF TGTGCCAGCAGCACGGGACAGGGATACTATGGCTACACCTTC
TRBD2 TRBJ2-1 TRBV7-2 many 21 CASSLPLRTSGGRWSYNEQFF TGTGCCAGCAGCTTACCACTCCGGACTAGCGGGGGACGGTGGTCCTACAATGAGCAGTTCTTC
. TRBJ2-7 TRBV6-1 . 14 CASSERAGSYEQYF TGTGCCAGCAGTGAGAGGGCAGGGTCCTACGAGCAGTACTTC
. TRBJ1-4 TRBV12-3/TRBV12-4 . 13 CASSLVTGEKLFF TGTGCCAGCAGTTTAGTCACGGGTGAAAAACTGTTTTTT
TRBD2 TRBJ2-4 TRBV27 . 16 CASSSPSGGAKNTQYF TGTGCCAGCAGTTCCCCTAGCGGGGGAGCCAAAAACACTCAGTACTTC
. TRBJ1-5 TRBV7-2 many 16 CASSLRGEFSNQPQHF TGTGCCAGCAGCTTGAGAGGGGAATTTAGCAATCAGCCCCAGCATTTT
. TRBJ1-1 TRBV10-3 . 16 CAISDSLLMGNTEAFF TGTGCCATCAGTGATTCCCTTCTGATGGGGAACACTGAAGCTTTCTTT
. TRBJ2-7 TRBV19 few 14 CATLGATGGDEQYF TGTGCCACCCTCGGGGCGACAGGAGGGGACGAGCAGTACTTC
TRBD1 TRBJ2-1 TRBV12-3/TRBV12-4 . 16 CASSLSQDRSNNEQFF TGTGCCAGCAGTTTAAGTCAGGACAGGTCAAACAATGAGCAGTTCTTC
. TRBJ1-5 TRBV15 . 12 CATSTRHQPQHF TGTGCCACCAGCACTCGACATCAGCCCCAGCATTTT
. TRBJ1-2 TRBV6-2/TRBV6-3 . 14 CASSTHPRKYGYTF TGTGCCAGCAGCACACACCCCAGGAAATATGGCTACACCTTC
. TRBJ2-1 TRBV11-1 . 18 CASSLVSAWGARPHEQFF TGTGCCAGCAGCTTAGTTTCGGCTTGGGGGGCCCGGCCCCATGAGCAGTTCTTC
. TRBJ2-1 TRBV27 few 14 CASSSAGASNEQFF TGTGCCAGCAGTTCCGCGGGGGCCTCAAATGAGCAGTTCTTC
. TRBJ2-3 TRBV12-3/TRBV12-4 . 14 CASSWMGLSDTQYF TGTGCCAGCAGTTGGATGGGCCTTTCAGATACGCAGTATTTT
TRBD1 TRBJ2-2 TRBV7-6 . 15 CASSLVDRWTGELFF TGTGCCAGCAGCTTAGTGGACAGGTGGACCGGGGAGCTGTTTTTT
. TRBJ2-4 TRBV15 many 17 CATSRGRAGYAKNIQYF TGTGCCACCAGCAGAGGGAGGGCAGGTTATGCCAAAAACATTCAGTACTTC
. TRBJ2-5 TRBV6-5 . 16 CASSYLFQGNQETQYF TGTGCCAGCAGTTACCTCTTCCAGGGGAACCAAGAGACCCAGTACTTC
TRBD2 TRBJ2-5 TRBV7-9 . 17 CASSSPHPAGGLKTQYF TGTGCCAGCAGCTCGCCCCACCCAGCGGGGGGGTTGAAGACCCAGTACTTC
TRBD2 TRBJ2-3 TRBV29-1 . 15 CSVEPRGGRTDTQYF TGCAGCGTTGAACCCCGCGGGGGGCGCACAGATACGCAGTATTTT
. TRBJ1-2 TRBV2 . 15 CASREGDRGIYGYTF TGTGCCAGCAGAGAAGGGGACCGGGGGATCTATGGCTACACCTTC
. TRBJ1-2 TRBV20-1 . 13 CSARLGEGYGYTF TGCAGTGCTAGACTGGGGGAAGGCTATGGCTACACCTTC
TRBD2 TRBJ2-3 TRBV6-8 . 16 CASSYSPSGGLDTQYF TGTGCCAGCAGTTACTCTCCAAGCGGGGGGTTAGATACGCAGTATTTT
TRBD2 TRBJ2-1 TRBV2 few 13 CASNSGLDNEQFF TGTGCCAGCAACTCGGGACTAGACAATGAGCAGTTCTTC
. TRBJ1-2 TRBV13 . 16 CASTDQERGPSYGYTF TGTGCCAGCACCGATCAAGAGAGAGGACCCAGCTATGGCTACACCTTC
TRBD1 TRBJ1-1 TRBV19 . 16 CASLPGQGYRRTEAFF TGTGCCAGTCTCCCGGGACAGGGGTACCGGAGGACTGAAGCTTTCTTT
. TRBJ1-2 TRBV10-3 . 10 CAIGIDGYTF TGTGCCATCGGGATCGATGGCTACACCTTC
. TRBJ2-7 TRBV7-9 . 15 CASSLGGTATYEQYF TGTGCCAGCAGCCTAGGGGGGACAGCTACCTACGAGCAGTACTTC
TRBD1 TRBJ1-5 TRBV7-8 . 16 CASSLTRTGSHQPQHF TGTGCCAGCAGCTTAACGAGGACAGGGTCTCATCAGCCCCAGCATTTT
TRBD1 TRBJ1-1 TRBV19 few 14 CASSIPPGGTEAFF TGTGCCAGTAGTATCCCCCCAGGGGGAACTGAAGCTTTCTTT
TRBD1 TRBJ1-2 TRBV4-3 few 15 CASSQDRDRNYGYTF TGCGCCAGCAGCCAAGATAGGGACAGAAACTATGGCTACACCTTC
. TRBJ1-1 TRBV12-3/TRBV12-4 many 14 CASRRGGMNTEAFF TGTGCCAGCAGGAGGGGGGGGATGAACACTGAAGCTTTCTTT
TRBD2 TRBJ2-1 TRBV27 . 15 CASTASGGAYNEQFF TGTGCCAGCACTGCTAGCGGGGGGGCCTACAATGAGCAGTTCTTC
. TRBJ1-2 TRBV7-9 . 10 CASSRIGYTF TGTGCCAGCAGCCGAATAGGCTACACCTTC
TRBD1 TRBJ2-3 TRBV2 . 16 CASSNDRDTPWGTQYF TGTGCCAGCAGCAATGACAGGGACACGCCGTGGGGTACGCAGTATTTT
TRBD2 TRBJ2-3 TRBV7-6 . 17 CASSLGTSGGITDTQYF TGTGCCAGCAGCTTAGGGACTAGCGGGGGTATAACAGATACGCAGTATTTT
TRBD1 TRBJ2-5 TRBV4-1 . 15 CASSPGTGSSKTQYF TGCGCCAGCAGCCCCGGGACAGGGTCTTCGAAGACCCAGTACTTC
. TRBJ1-5 TRBV6-5 . 15 CASSYRAGTNQPQHF TGTGCCAGCAGTTACAGGGCAGGGACCAATCAGCCCCAGCATTTT
TRBD1 TRBJ1-1 TRBV6-8 . 15 CANSLGQGLDTEAFF TGTGCCAACAGTTTAGGACAGGGACTGGACACTGAAGCTTTCTTT
. TRBJ2-1 TRBV13 . 15 CASSSRGSTYNEQFF TGTGCCAGCAGCTCCAGGGGTAGCACCTACAATGAGCAGTTCTTC
TRBD1 TRBJ2-7 TRBV6-1 . 17 CASSEVYFGQGTYEQYF TGTGCCAGCAGTGAAGTGTATTTTGGACAGGGGACCTACGAGCAGTACTTC
. TRBJ2-7 TRBV18 . 13 CASSPLDSYEQYF TGTGCCAGCTCACCACTAGACTCCTACGAGCAGTACTTC
. TRBJ1-3 TRBV9 . 13 CASSPWPGNTIYF TGTGCCAGCAGCCCTTGGCCCGGGAACACCATATATTTT
. TRBJ2-7 TRBV23-1 . 14 CASSQLGGTYEQYF TGCGCCAGCAGTCAACTTGGTGGAACCTACGAGCAGTACTTC
TRBD2 TRBJ2-2 TRBV6-1 few 15 CASSSGLAATGELFF TGTGCCAGCAGTTCGGGACTAGCGGCTACCGGGGAGCTGTTTTTT
. TRBJ2-7 TRBV7-9 few 13 CASSLKGRYEQYF TGTGCCAGCAGCTTAAAGGGCCGATACGAGCAGTACTTC
. TRBJ2-2 TRBV7-6 few 15 CASQAPESNTGELFF TGTGCCAGTCAGGCCCCTGAATCGAACACCGGGGAGCTGTTTTTT
. TRBJ2-5 TRBV7-2 few 15 CASSLDPVRWETQYF TGTGCCAGCAGCCTAGATCCCGTTCGATGGGAGACCCAGTACTTC